This entry is about one TCR beta chain. Its binding antigen is unknown. No much larger clone exists at a distance of one base, and base qualities are not known. Collaborating institutions collected whole blood in K2EDTA tubes following their own protocols. Collaborator samples were shipped for TCRbeta analysis as frozen whole blood, isolated PBMCs, or DNA extracted from either sample type. This sample was included in a study of blood T cell repertoires in COVID-19 (dated by TCRdb to the early 2020s). Context from the whole study: Collaborator samples came from the United States, Italy and Spain and covered acute and convalescent phases of COVID-19. The material from the prospective study consisted of cDNA or gDNA derived from T cells, B-cell-depleted T cells, or PBMCs. Subjects who had been exposed to COVID-19, were actively infected with it, or had recovered from it provided the deeply sampled blood TCRbeta repertoires that made up the dataset. The repertoires were released in a freely available public database meant as a resource for research on the immune response to SARS-CoV-2. Samples came from the ongoing ImmuneRACE study (first 160 participants) plus 1,254 subjects from 6 global collaborators. Sample metadata almost always included a de-identified subject ID, COVID-19 status, age in years and sex. Where HLA class I and class II types were available, the types were taken from metadata supplied by the sample provider, not from assay-based typing.

Study-wide findings and limitations: The quantity of clinical and demographic metadata differed by source and by participant and was supplied without curation.

The CDR3 spans 13 residues, from the cysteine through the phenylalanine. This entry keeps only the CDR3 DNA: 39 bases, framed from base 1. Trimming costs V 7 bases and J 0 bases, and their ends lie 10 bases apart. Based on the germline V gene (reference sequence), the CDR1 and CDR2 sequences are MNHEY and SMNVEV. The immunoSEQ Assay, a bias-controlled multiplex PCR, was used to amplify TCRbeta CDR3 regions from genomic DNA. The original methods were these. The number of nucleated cells in each sample was estimated by amplification of reference gene primers within the assay. Sequence reads were collapsed and filtered to measure the absolute abundance of every unique TCRbeta CDR3 rearrangement. For each sample, productive Simpson clonality was calculated by taking the square root of Simpson's diversity index across productive rearrangements. As stored in TCRdb, this immuneACCESS dataset retains in-frame rearrangements with V and J assigned. A fraction of the clones does not appear; measured against another copy, unresolved V genes explain less than half of the discrepancy, and the remainder lacks a known reason. The V and J calls and clone size were taken over from that table, and D and trimming were inferred from the DNA. Recorded for this sample are a few hundred thousand clones; approximately 83% of them occurred a single time. The top ten clones comprise more than 9.5% of the sample.

Recombination joined TRBV27 with TRBJ2-7; the D region possibly corresponds to TRBD1 (5 bases align). The sequenced sample was peripheral blood. This sequence originates from a woman in her 70s with acute or convalescent COVID-19. CDR3 reads: CASKGSASYEQYF. The DNA is TGTGCCAGCAAGGGGTCCGCCTCCTACGAGCAGTACTTC.